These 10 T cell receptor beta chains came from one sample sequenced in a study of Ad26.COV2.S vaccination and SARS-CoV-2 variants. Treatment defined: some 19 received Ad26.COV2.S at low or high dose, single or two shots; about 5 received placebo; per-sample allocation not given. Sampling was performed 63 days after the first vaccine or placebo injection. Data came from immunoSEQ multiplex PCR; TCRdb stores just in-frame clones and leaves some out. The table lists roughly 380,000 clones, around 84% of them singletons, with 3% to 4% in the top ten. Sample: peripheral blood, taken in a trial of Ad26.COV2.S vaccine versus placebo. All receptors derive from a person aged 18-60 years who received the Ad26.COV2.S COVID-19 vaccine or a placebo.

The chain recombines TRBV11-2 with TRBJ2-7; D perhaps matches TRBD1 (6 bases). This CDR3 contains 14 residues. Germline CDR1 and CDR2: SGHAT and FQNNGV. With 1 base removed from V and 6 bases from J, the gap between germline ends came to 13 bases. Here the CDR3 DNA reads TGTGCCAGCAGCTTAGGGACAGTCACGTCCGAGCAGTACTTC. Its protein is CASSLGTVTSEQYF.

Here the CDR3 reads CASSLQGQGNTEAFF. The CDR3 DNA sequence: TGCGCCAGCAGCTTGCAGGGACAGGGGAACACTGAAGCTTTCTTT. This rearrangement joins TRBV5-1 to TRBJ1-1, with 9 bases identical to TRBD1. The CDR3 covers 15 residues. The V gene end was trimmed by 1 base and the J gene end by 1 base; junction bases not matched to a gene: 2. Germline loops: CDR1 SGHRS, CDR2 YFSETQ.

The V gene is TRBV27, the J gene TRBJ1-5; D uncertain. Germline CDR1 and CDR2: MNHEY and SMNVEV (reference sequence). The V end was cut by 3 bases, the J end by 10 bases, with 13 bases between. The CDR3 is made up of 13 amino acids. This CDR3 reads CASSFGSRLPQHF. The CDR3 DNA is TGTGCCAGCAGTTTCGGGTCGCGGCTCCCCCAGCATTTT.

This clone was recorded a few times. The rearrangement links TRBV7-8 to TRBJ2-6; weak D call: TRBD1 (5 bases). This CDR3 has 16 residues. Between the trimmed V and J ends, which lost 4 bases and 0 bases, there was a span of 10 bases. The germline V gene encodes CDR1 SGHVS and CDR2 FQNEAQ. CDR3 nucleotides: TGTGCCAGCAGCTCGGACACTTTCTCTGGGGCCAACGTCCTGACTTTC. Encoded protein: CASSSDTFSGANVLTF.

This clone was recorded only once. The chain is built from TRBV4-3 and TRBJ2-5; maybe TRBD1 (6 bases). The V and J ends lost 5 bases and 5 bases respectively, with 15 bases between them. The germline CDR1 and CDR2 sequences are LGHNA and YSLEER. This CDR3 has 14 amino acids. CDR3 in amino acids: CASSWKIQGETQYF. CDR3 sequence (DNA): TGCGCCAGCAGCTGGAAGATTCAGGGGGAGACCCAGTACTTC.

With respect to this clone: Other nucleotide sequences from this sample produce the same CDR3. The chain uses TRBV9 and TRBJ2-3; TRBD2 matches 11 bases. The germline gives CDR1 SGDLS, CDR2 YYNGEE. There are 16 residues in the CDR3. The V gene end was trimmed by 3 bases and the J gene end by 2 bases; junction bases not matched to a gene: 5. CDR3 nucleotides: TGTGCCAGCAGCGGCCGACTAGCGGGATCCACAGATACGCAGTATTTT. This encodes CASSGRLAGSTDTQYF.

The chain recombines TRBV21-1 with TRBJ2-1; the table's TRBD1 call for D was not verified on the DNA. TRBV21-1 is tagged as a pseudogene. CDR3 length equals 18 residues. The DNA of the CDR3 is TGTGCCAGCAGCAAAGGAAATGGACAGGGGGCTCTAGGTAATGAGCAGTTCTTC. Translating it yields CASSKGNGQGALGNEQFF.

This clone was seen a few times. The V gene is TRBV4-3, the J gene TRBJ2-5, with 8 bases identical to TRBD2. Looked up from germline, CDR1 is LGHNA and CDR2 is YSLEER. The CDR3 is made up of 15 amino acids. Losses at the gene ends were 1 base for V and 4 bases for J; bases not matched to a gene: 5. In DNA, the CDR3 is TGCGCCAGCAGCCAAGCGGGGGGGCTTTTAGAGACCCAGTACTTC. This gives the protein CASSQAGGLLETQYF.

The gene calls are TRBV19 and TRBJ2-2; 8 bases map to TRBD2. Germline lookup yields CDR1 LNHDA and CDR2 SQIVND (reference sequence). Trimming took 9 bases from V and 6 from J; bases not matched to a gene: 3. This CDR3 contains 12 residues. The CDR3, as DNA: TGTGCCAGCGGGCGGGGGGCCGGGGAGCTGTTTTTT. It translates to CASGRGAGELFF.

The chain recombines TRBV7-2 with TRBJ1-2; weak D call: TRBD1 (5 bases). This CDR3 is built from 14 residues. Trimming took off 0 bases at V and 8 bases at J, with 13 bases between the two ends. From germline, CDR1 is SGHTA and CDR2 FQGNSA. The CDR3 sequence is CASSLAQGPGGYTF. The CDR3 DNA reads TGTGCCAGCAGCTTAGCGCAGGGACCGGGAGGCTACACCTTC.